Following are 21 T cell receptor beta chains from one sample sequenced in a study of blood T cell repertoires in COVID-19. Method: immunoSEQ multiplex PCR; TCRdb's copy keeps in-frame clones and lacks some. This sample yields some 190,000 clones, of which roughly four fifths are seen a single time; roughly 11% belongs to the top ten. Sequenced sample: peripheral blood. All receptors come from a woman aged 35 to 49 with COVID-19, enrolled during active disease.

This chain's CDR3 is CASSLGAWGRSYNEQFF. As DNA, the CDR3 is TGTGCCAGCAGCTTGGGGGCTTGGGGGAGGTCCTACAATGAGCAGTTCTTC. This rearrangement joins TRBV5-4 to TRBJ2-1, with TRBD2 as a possible D gene (6 bases). This CDR3 has 17 amino acids. Trimming cost V 0 bases and J 1 base, with 14 bases left between them. The germline gives CDR1 SGHNT, CDR2 YYREEE (reference sequence).

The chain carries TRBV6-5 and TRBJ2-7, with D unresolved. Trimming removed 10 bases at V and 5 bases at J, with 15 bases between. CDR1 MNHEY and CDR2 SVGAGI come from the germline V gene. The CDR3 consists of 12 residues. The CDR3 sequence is CATETTENEQYF. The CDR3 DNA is TGTGCCACCGAGACAACAGAGAACGAGCAGTACTTC.

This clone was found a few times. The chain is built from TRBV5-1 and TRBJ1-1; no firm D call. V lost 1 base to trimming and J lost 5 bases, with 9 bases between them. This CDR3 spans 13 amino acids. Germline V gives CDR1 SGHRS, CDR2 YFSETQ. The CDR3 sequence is CASSLTRETEAFF. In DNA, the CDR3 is TGCGCCAGCAGCTTGACTCGGGAGACTGAAGCTTTCTTT.

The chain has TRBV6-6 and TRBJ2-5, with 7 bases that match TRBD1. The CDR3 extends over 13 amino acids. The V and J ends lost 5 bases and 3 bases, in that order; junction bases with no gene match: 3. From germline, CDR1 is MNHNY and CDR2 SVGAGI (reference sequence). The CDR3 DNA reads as TGTGCCAGCAGTCAGGGGGTGGAAGAGACCCAGTACTTC. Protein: CASSQGVEETQYF.

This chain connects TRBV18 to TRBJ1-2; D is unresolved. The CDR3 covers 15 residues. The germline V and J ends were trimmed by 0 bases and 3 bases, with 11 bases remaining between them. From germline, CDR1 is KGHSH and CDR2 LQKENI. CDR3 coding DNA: TGTGCCAGCTCACCACCGGCCAGGCCCGACTATGGCTACACCTTC. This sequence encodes CASSPPARPDYGYTF.

CDR3 sequence reads: CASSLSGNGGELFF. The DNA for the CDR3 is TGTGCCAGCAGTTTGTCAGGGAATGGCGGGGAGCTGTTTTTT. This chain links TRBV27 with TRBJ2-2; a possible D gene is TRBD1 (5 bases). The ends were cut back, 3 bases at V and 7 bases at J, with 12 bases in the middle. This CDR3 region has 14 residues. Germline V CDR1 and CDR2: MNHEY, SMNVEV (reference sequence).

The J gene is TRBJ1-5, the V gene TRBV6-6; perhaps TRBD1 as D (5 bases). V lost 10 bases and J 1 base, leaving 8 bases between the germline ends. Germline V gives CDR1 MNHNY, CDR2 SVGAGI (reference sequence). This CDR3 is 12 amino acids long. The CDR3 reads CATRQSNQPQHF. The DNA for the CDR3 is TGTGCCACCAGACAGAGCAATCAGCCCCAGCATTTT.

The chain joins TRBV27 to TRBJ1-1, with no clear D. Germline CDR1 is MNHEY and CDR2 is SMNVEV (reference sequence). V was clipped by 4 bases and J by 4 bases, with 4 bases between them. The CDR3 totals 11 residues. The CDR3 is CASSSLTEAFF. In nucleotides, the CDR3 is TGTGCCAGCAGTTCCCTCACTGAAGCTTTCTTT.

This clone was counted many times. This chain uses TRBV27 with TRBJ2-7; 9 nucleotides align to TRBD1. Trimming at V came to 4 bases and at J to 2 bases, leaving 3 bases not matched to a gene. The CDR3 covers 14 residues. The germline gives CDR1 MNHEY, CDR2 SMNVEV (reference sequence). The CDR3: CASSWRDRAYEQYF. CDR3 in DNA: TGTGCCAGCAGTTGGCGGGACAGGGCCTACGAGCAGTACTTC.

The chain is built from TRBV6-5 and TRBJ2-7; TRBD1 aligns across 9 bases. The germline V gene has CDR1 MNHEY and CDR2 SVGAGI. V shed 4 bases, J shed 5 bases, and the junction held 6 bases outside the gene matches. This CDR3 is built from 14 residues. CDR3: CASSFRQGENEQYF. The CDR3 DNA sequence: TGTGCCAGCAGTTTTCGACAGGGGGAAAACGAGCAGTACTTC.

The CDR3 region has the DNA TGTGCCAGCAGCGCTCGGGAGGCCGGCACTGAAGCTTTCTTT. Amino acid sequence: CASSAREAGTEAFF. The chain carries TRBV5-5 and TRBJ1-1; D unclear. Germline V gene data show CDR1 as SGHKS and CDR2 as YYEKEE (reference sequence). The CDR3 consists of 14 residues. Trimming stripped 4 bases from V and 4 bases from J, with 14 bases between. The full variable domain, its missing parts supplied by reference TRBV5-5 and TRBJ1-1, is DAGVTQSPTHLIKTRGQQVTLRCSPISGHKSVSWYQQVLGQGPQFIFQYYEKEERGRGNFPDRFSARQFPNYSSELNVNALLLGDSALYLCASSAREAGTEAFFGQGTRLTVV.

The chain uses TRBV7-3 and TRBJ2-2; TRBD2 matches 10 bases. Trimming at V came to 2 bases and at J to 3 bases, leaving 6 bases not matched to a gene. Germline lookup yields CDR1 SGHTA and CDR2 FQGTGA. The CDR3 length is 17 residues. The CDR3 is CASSLGSGRADTGELFF. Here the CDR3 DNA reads TGTGCCAGCAGCTTAGGGAGCGGGAGGGCCGACACCGGGGAGCTGTTTTTT.

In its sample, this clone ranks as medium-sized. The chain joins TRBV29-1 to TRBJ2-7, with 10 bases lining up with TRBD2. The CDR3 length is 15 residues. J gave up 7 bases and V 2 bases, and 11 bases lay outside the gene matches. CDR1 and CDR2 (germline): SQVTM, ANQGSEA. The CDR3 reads CSVEKQASGSFEQYF. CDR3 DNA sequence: TGCAGCGTTGAAAAGCAGGCTAGCGGGAGTTTTGAGCAGTACTTC.

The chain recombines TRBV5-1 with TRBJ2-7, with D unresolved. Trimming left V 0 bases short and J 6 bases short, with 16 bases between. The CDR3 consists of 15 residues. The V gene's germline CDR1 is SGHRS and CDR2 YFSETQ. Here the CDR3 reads CASSLDGGSRLEQYF. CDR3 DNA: TGCGCCAGCAGCTTGGATGGTGGCTCGCGGCTCGAGCAGTACTTC.

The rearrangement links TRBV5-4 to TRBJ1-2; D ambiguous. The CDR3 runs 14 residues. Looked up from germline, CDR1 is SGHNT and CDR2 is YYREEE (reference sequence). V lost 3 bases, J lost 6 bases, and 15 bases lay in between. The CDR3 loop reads CASSWGEGANGYTF. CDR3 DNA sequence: TGTGCCAGCAGCTGGGGAGAAGGAGCAAATGGCTACACCTTC.

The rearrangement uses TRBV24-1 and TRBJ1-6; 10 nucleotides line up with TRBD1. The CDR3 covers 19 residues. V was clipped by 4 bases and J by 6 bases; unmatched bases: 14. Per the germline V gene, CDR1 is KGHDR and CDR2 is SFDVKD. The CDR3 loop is CATSDRTPDRGLSNSPLHF. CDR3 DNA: TGTGCCACCAGTGACCGCACCCCTGACAGGGGGCTGAGTAATTCACCCCTCCACTTT.

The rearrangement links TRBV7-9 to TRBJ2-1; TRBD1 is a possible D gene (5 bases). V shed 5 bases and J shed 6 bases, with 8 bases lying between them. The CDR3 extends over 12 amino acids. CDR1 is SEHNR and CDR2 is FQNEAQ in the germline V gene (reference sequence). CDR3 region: CASSPDSNEQFF. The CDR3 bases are TGTGCCAGCAGCCCAGACAGCAATGAGCAGTTCTTC. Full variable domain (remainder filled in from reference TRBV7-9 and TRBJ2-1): DTGVSQNPRHKITKRGQNVTFRCDPISEHNRLYWYRQTLGQGPEFLTYFQNEAQLEKSRLLSDRFSAERPKGSFSTLEIQRTEQGDSAMYLCASSPDSNEQFFGPGTRLTVL.

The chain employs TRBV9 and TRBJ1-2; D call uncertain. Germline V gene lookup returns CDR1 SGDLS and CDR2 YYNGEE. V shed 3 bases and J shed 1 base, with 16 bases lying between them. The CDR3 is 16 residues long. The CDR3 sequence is CASSASPLFLNYGYTF. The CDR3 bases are TGTGCCAGCAGCGCGAGTCCCCTTTTTCTTAACTATGGCTACACCTTC.

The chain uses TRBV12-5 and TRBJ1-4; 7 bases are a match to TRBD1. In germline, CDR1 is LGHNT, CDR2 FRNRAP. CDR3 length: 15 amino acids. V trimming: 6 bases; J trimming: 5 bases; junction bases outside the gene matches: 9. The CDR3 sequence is CASGTRGKQNEKLFF. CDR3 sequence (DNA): TGTGCTAGTGGCACCAGGGGGAAACAGAATGAAAAACTGTTTTTT.

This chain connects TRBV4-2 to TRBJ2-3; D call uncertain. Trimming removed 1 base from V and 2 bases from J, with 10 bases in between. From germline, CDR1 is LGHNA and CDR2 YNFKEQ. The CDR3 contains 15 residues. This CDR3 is CASSQVLGDTDTQYF. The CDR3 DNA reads TGTGCCAGCAGCCAAGTGTTAGGAGACACAGATACGCAGTATTTT.

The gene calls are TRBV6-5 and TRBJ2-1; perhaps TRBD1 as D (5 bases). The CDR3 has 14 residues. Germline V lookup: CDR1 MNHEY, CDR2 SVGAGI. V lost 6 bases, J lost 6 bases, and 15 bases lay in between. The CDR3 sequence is CASRKSRAPNEQFF. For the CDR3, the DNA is TGTGCCAGCAGAAAGTCCAGGGCCCCCAATGAGCAGTTCTTC.